The present T cell receptor (beta chain) was sequenced within a study of naive and memory T cell subsets. Amplification of ligated cDNA took four PCR rounds with SP2 and nested alpha and beta constant primers. One entry per CDR3 protein results from TCRdb running MiXCR on the 5' RACE reads. The sample carries about 56,000 distinct CDR3 sequences, about 7.1% recorded once. The library had UMIs added by 3' ligation of an oligonucleotide to TCR cDNA. The ends lost 4 bases at V and 6 bases at J; junction bases unmatched: 11. Germline V gene data show CDR1 as LGHNA and CDR2 as YNFKEQ. The CDR3 spans 15 residues.

The V and J genes are TRBV4-2 and TRBJ1-1; the match to TRBD1 covers 7 bases. This clonotype was obtained from a female donor in good health. The CDR3 DNA is TGTGCCAGCAGCCTCCGTGAACAGGGGATTTCTGAAGCTTTCTTT. Its translation is CASSLREQGISEAFF.